This is a list of T cell receptor beta chains from one sample in a study of T cell repertoires in cytomegalovirus infection. Antigens of these TCRs are unknown. MiXCR, applied by TCRdb to the reads, yields one record per CDR3 protein. The sample comprises about 900,000 distinct CDR3 sequences, around a third of which are singletons, and over 11% rests with the top ten. This specimen consisted of cultured CD8+ T cells from PBMCs, obtained from culture after CMV antigen stimulation. All receptors come from a human donor in good health (CMV status not recorded). Some clones in this sample may be carry-over from other donors' samples. CDR3s include the opening cysteine and the closing phenylalanine or tryptophan. A D gene is named only where the DNA matches it firmly. Clone sizes are given selectively: once, few, many, or a class where the clone is expanded.

CDR3 DNA	CDR3 protein	clone size	J gene	D gene	V gene
TGTGCCAGCAGCGTCCCAGAGGGCCTTCAACCTACGACGCAGTATTTT	CASSVPEGLQPTTQYF	.	TRBJ2-3	.	TRBV9
TGTGCCAGCAGACAGGGATTCATTGTCGAGAACACTGAAGCTTTCTTT	CASRQGFIVENTEAFF	few	TRBJ1-1	.	TRBV28
TGTGCCAGCAGCGTAGCTGGGAGGCCAGATACGCAGTATTTT	CASSVAGRPDTQYF	.	TRBJ2-3	.	TRBV9
TGTGCCAGCAGCACTCAACTTGAAAAACTGTTTTTT	CASSTQLEKLFF	.	TRBJ1-4	.	TRBV7-8
TGTGCCAGCAGCCAAGAACCCAGGTTTGGCTATGGCTACACCTTC	CASSQEPRFGYGYTF	.	TRBJ1-2	.	TRBV3-1
TGTGCCAGCAGTGCGTCAACGTCCAAAGAGACCCAGTACTTC	CASSASTSKETQYF	.	TRBJ2-5	.	TRBV7-8
TGTGCCAGCAGTTTACAGGGATTTGATGAAGCTTTCTTT	CASSLQGFDEAFF	.	TRBJ1-1	.	TRBV27
TGCAGTGCTAGATCCGGGGGGGCGGTTTCCTACGAGCAGTACTTC	CSARSGGAVSYEQYF	.	TRBJ2-7	TRBD2	TRBV20-1
TGTGCCAGCAGTTTATTCTCCGTTGGGCAGGATCCTAACAGGGGGTTGGAGACCCAGTACTTC	CASSLFSVGQDPNRGLETQYF	few	TRBJ2-5	TRBD1	TRBV28
TGTGCCAGCAGTTCCTACAGGGCCATGAACACTGAAGCTTTCTTT	CASSSYRAMNTEAFF	few	TRBJ1-1	.	TRBV27
TGTGCCAGCGGGGGGGTCGGCTCGGTGTTCTCCTACAATGAGCAGTTCTTC	CASGGVGSVFSYNEQFF	.	TRBJ2-1	TRBD2	TRBV9
TGTGTCAGCAGATTAGCGATCGTCAGGGCAAATCAGCCCCAGCATTTT	CVSRLAIVRANQPQHF	.	TRBJ1-5	.	TRBV7-2
TGTGCCAGCAGGGTTGGGGGCAGTCAGCCCCAGCATTTT	CASRVGGSQPQHF	.	TRBJ1-5	.	TRBV6-1
TGTGCCAGCAGTTTCGGGCAGGCCGGGCAGCCCCAGCATTTT	CASSFGQAGQPQHF	.	TRBJ1-5	.	TRBV27
TGTGCCAGCAGCCCTCTTACAGAAGCCAAAAACATTCAGTACTTC	CASSPLTEAKNIQYF	few	TRBJ2-4	.	TRBV5-6
TGTGCCAGCAGTTACTCGAGCCTCAGCAAAGACACTGAAGCTTTCTTT	CASSYSSLSKDTEAFF	few	TRBJ1-1	.	TRBV6-5
TGTGCCAGCAGTGCCCCGGACATAGACTATGGCTACACCTTC	CASSAPDIDYGYTF	few	TRBJ1-2	.	TRBV12-3/TRBV12-4